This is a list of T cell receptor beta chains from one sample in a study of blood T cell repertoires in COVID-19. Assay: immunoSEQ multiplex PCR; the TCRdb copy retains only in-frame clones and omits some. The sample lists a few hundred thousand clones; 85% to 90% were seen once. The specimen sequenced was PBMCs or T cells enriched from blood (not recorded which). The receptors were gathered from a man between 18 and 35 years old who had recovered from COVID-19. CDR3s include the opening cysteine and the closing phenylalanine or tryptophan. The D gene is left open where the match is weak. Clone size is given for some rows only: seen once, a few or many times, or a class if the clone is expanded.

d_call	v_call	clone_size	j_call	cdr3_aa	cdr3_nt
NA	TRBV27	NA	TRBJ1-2	CASSRWGGTGTNYGYTF	TGTGCCAGCAGCCGCTGGGGGGGCACAGGAACTAACTATGGCTACACCTTC
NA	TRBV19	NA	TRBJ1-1	CASMDKRGLLNTEAFF	TGTGCCAGTATGGACAAGCGGGGATTACTGAACACTGAAGCTTTCTTT
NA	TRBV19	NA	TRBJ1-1	CASSIWRPGSEAFF	TGTGCCAGTAGTATATGGAGACCGGGATCTGAAGCTTTCTTT
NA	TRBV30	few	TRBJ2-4	CAWSVLAGVRYF	TGTGCCTGGAGTGTACTGGCCGGGGTCCGGTACTTC
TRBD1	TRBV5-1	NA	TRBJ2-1	CASSLVGQGTGEQFF	TGCGCCAGCAGCTTGGTTGGACAGGGCACGGGTGAGCAGTTCTTC
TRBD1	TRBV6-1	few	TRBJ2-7	CASSERTGGAAEQYF	TGTGCCAGCAGTGAAAGGACAGGGGGGGCGGCCGAGCAGTACTTC
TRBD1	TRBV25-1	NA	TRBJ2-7	CASSESLQGEYEQYF	TGTGCCAGCAGTGAATCCCTCCAGGGGGAATACGAGCAGTACTTC
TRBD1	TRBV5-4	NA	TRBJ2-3	CASSRTGVSADTQYF	TGTGCCAGCAGCCGGACAGGGGTTTCCGCAGATACGCAGTATTTT
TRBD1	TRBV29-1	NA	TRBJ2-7	CSVDQGTGPSYEQYF	TGCAGCGTTGACCAAGGGACAGGTCCCTCCTACGAGCAGTACTTC
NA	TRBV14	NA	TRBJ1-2	CASSPPGSPYYGYTF	TGTGCCAGCAGCCCCCCTGGGAGTCCTTACTATGGCTACACCTTC
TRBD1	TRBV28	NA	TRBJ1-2	CASSFPQGTASDGYTF	TGTGCCAGCAGTTTCCCTCAAGGGACAGCGTCAGATGGCTACACCTTC
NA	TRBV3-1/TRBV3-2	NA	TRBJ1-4	CASSQQNGEKLFF	TGTGCCAGCAGCCAACAGAACGGGGAAAAACTGTTTTTT
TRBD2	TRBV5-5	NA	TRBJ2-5	CASRLAGAGGETQYF	TGTGCCAGCAGGCTAGCGGGGGCAGGGGGAGAGACCCAGTACTTC
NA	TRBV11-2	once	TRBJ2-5	CASSLDPQETQYF	TGTGCCAGCAGCTTAGACCCCCAGGAGACCCAGTACTTC
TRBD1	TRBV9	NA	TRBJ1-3	CASSVQDRGAGNTIYF	TGTGCCAGCAGCGTTCAGGACAGGGGAGCTGGAAACACCATATATTTT
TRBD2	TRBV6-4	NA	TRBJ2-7	CASSDGGVFCYEQYF	TGTGCCAGCAGTGACGGGGGGGTCTTTTGCTACGAGCAGTACTTC
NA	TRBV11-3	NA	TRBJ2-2	CASSPRAAGTGELFF	TGTGCCAGCAGCCCAAGAGCAGCGGGCACCGGGGAGCTGTTTTTT
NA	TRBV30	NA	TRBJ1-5	CAWSVLGGSPITPQHF	TGTGCCTGGAGTGTTTTAGGCGGGTCTCCGATCACGCCCCAGCATTTT
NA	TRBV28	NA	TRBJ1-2	CASSPHGPDLSEGGYTF	TGTGCCAGCAGTCCCCACGGTCCGGACCTCTCGGAGGGCGGCTACACCTTC
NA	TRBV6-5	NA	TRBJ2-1	CASRGLARDNEQFF	TGTGCCAGCAGAGGACTGGCCAGAGACAATGAGCAGTTCTTC
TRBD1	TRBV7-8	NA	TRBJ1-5	CASSLGTGTGLERGQPQHF	TGTGCCAGCAGCTTAGGTACTGGGACAGGACTTGAACGCGGCCAGCCCCAGCATTTT
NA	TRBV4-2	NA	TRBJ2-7	CASSQELGLAHSYEQYF	TGTGCCAGCAGCCAAGAATTGGGCCTAGCGCACTCCTACGAGCAGTACTTC
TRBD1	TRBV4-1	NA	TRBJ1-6	CASSRESTDRGNSPLHF	TGCGCCAGCAGCCGAGAATCTACGGACAGGGGAAATTCACCCCTCCACTTT
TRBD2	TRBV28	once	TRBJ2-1	CASQAGTYNEQFF	TGTGCCAGCCAAGCGGGAACTTACAATGAGCAGTTCTTC
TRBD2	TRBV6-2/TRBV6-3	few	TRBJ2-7	CASSYPTSGLSYEQYF	TGTGCCAGCAGTTACCCCACTAGCGGGTTATCCTACGAGCAGTACTTC
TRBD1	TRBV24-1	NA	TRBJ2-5	CATSRTGRETQYF	TGTGCCACCAGCCGGACAGGTCGGGAGACCCAGTACTTC
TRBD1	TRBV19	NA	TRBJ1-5	CASSMDRAWNQPQHF	TGTGCCAGTAGTATGGACAGGGCTTGGAATCAGCCCCAGCATTTT
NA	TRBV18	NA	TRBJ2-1	CASSLLPDNEQFF	TGTGCCAGCTCACTACTACCAGACAATGAGCAGTTCTTC
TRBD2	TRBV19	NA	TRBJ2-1	CASSIEGLAGELYNEQFF	TGTGCCAGTAGTATAGAGGGGCTAGCGGGAGAATTATACAATGAGCAGTTCTTC
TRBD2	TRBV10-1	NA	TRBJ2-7	CASSEGGLAGTYEQYF	TGCGCCAGCAGTGAGGGGGGACTAGCGGGCACATACGAGCAGTACTTC
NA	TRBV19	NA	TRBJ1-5	CASSIDRGGQPQHF	TGTGCCAGTAGTATAGACAGGGGCGGCCAGCCCCAGCATTTT
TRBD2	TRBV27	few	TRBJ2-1	CASTVGGYNEQFF	TGTGCCAGCACAGTGGGAGGGTACAATGAGCAGTTCTTC
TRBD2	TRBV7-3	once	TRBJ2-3	CASSPVSGDTQYF	TGTGCCAGCAGCCCGGTTAGCGGGGATACGCAGTATTTT
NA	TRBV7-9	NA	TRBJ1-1	CAVPPGNTEAFF	TGTGCCGTCCCCCCGGGGAACACTGAAGCTTTCTTT
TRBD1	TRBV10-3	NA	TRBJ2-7	CAISGPTGGTGMGKYEQYF	TGTGCCATCAGTGGACCGACAGGGGGCACGGGAATGGGCAAATACGAGCAGTACTTC
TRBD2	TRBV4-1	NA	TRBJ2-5	CASSQRYTGTKQETQYF	TGCGCCAGCAGCCAAAGGTATACCGGGACTAAACAAGAGACCCAGTACTTC
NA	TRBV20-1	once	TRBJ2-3	CSASTPQGDTQYF	TGCAGTGCTAGTACCCCCCAGGGCGATACGCAGTATTTT
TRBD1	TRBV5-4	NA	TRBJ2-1	CASSFGTGSYNEQFF	TGTGCCAGCAGCTTCGGGACAGGCTCCTACAATGAGCAGTTCTTC
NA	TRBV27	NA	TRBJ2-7	CASSFGPPYEQYF	TGTGCCAGCAGTTTTGGCCCCCCCTACGAGCAGTACTTC
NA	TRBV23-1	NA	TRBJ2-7	CASSQNYPLSYEQYF	TGCGCCAGCAGTCAAAATTATCCGTTGTCCTACGAGCAGTACTTC
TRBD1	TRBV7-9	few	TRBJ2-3	CASSFGTGEYTDTQYF	TGTGCCAGCAGCTTTGGGACAGGGGAATACACAGATACGCAGTATTTT
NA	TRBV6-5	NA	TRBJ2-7	CASSLGAVHYEQYF	TGTGCCAGCAGCCTAGGGGCGGTCCACTACGAGCAGTACTTC
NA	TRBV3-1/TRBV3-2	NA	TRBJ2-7	CASSQAYDTYEQYF	TGTGCCAGCAGCCAAGCCTATGACACCTACGAGCAGTACTTC
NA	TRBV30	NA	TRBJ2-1	CAWSRDLAGYNEQFF	TGTGCCTGGAGTCGGGACTTGGCGGGGTACAATGAGCAGTTCTTC
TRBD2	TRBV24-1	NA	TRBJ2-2	CATSETSGVLNTGELFF	TGTGCCACCAGTGAAACTAGCGGGGTCTTGAACACCGGGGAGCTGTTTTTT
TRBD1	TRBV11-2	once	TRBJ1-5	CASSARTGSLNQPQHF	TGTGCCAGCAGCGCTAGGACAGGGAGTCTCAATCAGCCCCAGCATTTT
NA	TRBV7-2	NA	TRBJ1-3	CASSLPGSGNTIYF	TGTGCCAGCAGCCTCCCGGGCTCTGGAAACACCATATATTTT
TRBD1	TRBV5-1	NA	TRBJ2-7	CASSAGQGRGEQYF	TGCGCCAGCAGTGCGGGACAGGGTAGAGGAGAGCAGTACTTC
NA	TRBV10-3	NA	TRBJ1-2	CAITGERDYGYTF	TGTGCCATCACAGGGGAGAGGGACTATGGCTACACCTTC
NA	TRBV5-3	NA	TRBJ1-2	CARSLSQDYYGYTF	TGTGCCAGAAGCTTGAGCCAGGACTACTATGGCTACACCTTC